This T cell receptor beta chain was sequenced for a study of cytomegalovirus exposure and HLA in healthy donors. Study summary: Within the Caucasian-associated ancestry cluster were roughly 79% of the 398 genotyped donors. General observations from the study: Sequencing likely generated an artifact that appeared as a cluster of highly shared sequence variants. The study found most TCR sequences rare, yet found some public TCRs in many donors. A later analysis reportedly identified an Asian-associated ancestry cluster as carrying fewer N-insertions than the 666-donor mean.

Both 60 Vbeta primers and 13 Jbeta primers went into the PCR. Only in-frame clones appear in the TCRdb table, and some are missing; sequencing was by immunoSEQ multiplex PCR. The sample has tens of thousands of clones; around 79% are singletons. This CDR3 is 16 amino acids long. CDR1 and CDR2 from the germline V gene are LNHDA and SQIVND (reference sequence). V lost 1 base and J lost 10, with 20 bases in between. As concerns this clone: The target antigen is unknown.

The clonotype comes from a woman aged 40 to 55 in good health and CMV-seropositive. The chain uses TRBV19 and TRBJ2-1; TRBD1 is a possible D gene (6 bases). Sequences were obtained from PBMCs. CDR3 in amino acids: CASSIASGTFREEQFF. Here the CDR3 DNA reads TGTGCCAGTAGTATAGCCTCCGGGACATTCAGGGAGGAGCAGTTCTTC.